This TCR beta chain appears in the sequencing data of a study of regulatory T cells in long-lasting Graves disease. Study information: Graves' patients diagnosed newly had used antithyroid drugs under 3 months.

Time point given: newly diagnosed GD, antithyroid drugs for less than 3 months. The authors made the TCR library using RNA they extracted from PBMCs. Sequencing libraries for TCR beta were prepared with iRepertoire HTBI primers and Arm-PCR of CDR3 regions. TCRdb itself ran the multiplex PCR reads through MiXCR, one entry per CDR3 protein. The sample records hundreds of thousands of distinct CDR3 sequences, 15% being singletons. CDR3 size: 18 residues. Looked up from germline, CDR1 is GTSNPN and CDR2 is SVGIG (reference sequence). Between the trimmed V and J ends, which lost 4 bases and 4 bases, there was a span of 28 bases. This clonotype was found many times. These data also formed part of another study, on T cells in Graves' hyperthyroidism and ophthalmopathy. That source adds: RT-PCR in the first round (using the HTBI primer set) targeted the TCR CDR3.

The specimen was peripheral blood mononuclear cells (PBMCs), collected at new diagnosis, from a patient treated with antithyroid drugs. The chain carries TRBV30 and TRBJ1-1; D is possibly TRBD1 (5 bases). The TCR originated in a woman aged 40 to 50 with Graves disease. The CDR3 sequence is CAWNLLPQGPIGGTEAFF. DNA for the CDR3: TGTGCCTGGAACCTCCTCCCCCAGGGTCCTATTGGTGGCACTGAAGCTTTCTTT.